The entry below describes one T cell receptor (beta chain). The sample belongs to a study of control samples from healthy donors and cancer patients. CDR3 length: 11 residues. Measured with immunoSEQ multiplex PCR; TCRdb has only the in-frame clones, and not every one. Among about 92,000 clones listed, roughly 78% were seen once. This sequence joins TRBV12-3 or TRBV12-4 and TRBJ2-7; TRBD2 matches 10 bases. This receptor was taken from a woman in her sixties or seventies in good health. The specimen was blood. The CDR3, as DNA: TGTTCAAGCGGGGGGGCCTACGAGCAGTACTTC. As protein: CSSGGAYEQYF.